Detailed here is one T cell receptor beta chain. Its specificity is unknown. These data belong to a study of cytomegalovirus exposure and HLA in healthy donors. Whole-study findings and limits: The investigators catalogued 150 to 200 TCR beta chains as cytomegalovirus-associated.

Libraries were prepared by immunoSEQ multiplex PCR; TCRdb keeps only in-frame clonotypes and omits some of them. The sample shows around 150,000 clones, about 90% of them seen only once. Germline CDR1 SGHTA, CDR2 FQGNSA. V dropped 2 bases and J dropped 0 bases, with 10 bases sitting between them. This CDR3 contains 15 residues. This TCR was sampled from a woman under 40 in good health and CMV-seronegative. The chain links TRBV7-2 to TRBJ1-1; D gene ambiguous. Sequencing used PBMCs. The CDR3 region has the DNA TGTGCCAGCAGCTTAAGCGGCCGGTTGAACACTGAAGCTTTCTTT. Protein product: CASSLSGRLNTEAFF.